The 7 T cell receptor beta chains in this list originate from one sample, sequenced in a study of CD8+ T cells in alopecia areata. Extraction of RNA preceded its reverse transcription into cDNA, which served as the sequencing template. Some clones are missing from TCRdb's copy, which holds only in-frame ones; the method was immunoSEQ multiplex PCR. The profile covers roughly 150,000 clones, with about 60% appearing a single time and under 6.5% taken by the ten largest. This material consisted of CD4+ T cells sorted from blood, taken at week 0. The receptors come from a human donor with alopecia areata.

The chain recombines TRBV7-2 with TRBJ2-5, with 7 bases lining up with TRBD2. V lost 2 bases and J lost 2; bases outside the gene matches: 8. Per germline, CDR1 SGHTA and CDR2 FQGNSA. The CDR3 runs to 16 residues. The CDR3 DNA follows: TGTGCCAGCAGCTTACTGGTGGGGGGGAGTCAAGAGACCCAGTACTTC. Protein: CASSLLVGGSQETQYF.

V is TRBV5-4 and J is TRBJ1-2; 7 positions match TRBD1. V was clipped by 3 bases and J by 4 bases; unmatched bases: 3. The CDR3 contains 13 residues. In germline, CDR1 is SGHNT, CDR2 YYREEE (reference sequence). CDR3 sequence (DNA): TGTGCCAGCAGCTCCGCAGGGGGCTATGGCTACACCTTC. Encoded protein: CASSSAGGYGYTF. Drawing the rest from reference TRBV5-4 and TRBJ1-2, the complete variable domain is ETGVTQSPTHLIKTRGQQVTLRCSSQSGHNTVSWYQQALGQGPQFIFQYYREEENGRGNFPPRFSGLQFPNYSSELNVNALELDDSALYLCASSSAGGYGYTFGSGTRLTVV.

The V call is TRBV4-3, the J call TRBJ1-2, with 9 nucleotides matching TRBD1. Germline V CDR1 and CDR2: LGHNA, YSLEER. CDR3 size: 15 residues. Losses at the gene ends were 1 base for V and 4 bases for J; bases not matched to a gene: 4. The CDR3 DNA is TGCGCCAGCAGCCAAGGGGACAGGGTTAGCTATGGCTACACCTTC. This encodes CASSQGDRVSYGYTF.

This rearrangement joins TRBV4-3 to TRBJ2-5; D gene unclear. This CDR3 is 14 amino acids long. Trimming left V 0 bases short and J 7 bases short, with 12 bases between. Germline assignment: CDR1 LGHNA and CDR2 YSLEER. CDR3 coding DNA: TGCGCCAGCAGCCAAGACTCAACCGGTCGGACCCAGTACTTC. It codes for CASSQDSTGRTQYF.

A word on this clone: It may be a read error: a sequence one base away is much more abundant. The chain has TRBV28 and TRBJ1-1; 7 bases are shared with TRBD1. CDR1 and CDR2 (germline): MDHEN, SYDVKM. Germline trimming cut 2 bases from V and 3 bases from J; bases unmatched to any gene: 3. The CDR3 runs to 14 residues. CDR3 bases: TGTGCCAGCAGTTTAACAGGGGCCGACACTGAAGCTTTCTTT. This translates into CASSLTGADTEAFF.

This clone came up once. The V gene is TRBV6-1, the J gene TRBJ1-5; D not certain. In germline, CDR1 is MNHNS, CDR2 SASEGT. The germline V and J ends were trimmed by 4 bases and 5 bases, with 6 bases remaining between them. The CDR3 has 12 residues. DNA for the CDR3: TGTGCCAGCAGTGGGGGTCATCAGCCCCAGCATTTT. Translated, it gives CASSGGHQPQHF.

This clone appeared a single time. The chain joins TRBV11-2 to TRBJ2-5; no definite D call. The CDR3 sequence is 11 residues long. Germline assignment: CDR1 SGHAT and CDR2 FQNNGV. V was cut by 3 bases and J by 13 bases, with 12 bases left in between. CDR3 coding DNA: TGTGCCAGCAGCTTGGCCAGCTCAGGGTACTTC. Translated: CASSLASSGYF.